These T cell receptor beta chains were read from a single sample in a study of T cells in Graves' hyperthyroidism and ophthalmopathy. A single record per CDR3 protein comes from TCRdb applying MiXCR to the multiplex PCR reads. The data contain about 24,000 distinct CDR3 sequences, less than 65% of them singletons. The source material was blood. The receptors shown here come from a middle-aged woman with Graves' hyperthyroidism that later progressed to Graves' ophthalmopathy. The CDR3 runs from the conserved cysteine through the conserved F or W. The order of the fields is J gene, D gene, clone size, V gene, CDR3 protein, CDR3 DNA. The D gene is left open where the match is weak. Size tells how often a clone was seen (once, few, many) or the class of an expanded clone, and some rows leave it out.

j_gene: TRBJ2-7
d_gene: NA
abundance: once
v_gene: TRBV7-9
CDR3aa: CASSLRGGQSSYEQYF
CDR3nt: TGTGCCAGCAGCTTAAGGGGGGGCCAGTCCTCCTACGAGCAGTACTTC

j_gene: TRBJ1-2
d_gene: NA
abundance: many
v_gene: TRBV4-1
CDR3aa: CASSQIQGGNGYTF
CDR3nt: TGCGCCAGCAGCCAAATACAGGGAGGCAATGGCTACACCTTC

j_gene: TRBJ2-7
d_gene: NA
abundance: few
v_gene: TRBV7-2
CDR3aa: CASSFITGQYYEQYF
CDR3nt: TGTGCCAGCAGCTTTATTACAGGACAGTACTACGAGCAGTACTTC

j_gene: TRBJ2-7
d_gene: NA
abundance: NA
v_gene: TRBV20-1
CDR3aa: CSARDTGSYEQYF
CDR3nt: TGCAGTGCTAGAGATACCGGCAGCTACGAGCAGTACTTC

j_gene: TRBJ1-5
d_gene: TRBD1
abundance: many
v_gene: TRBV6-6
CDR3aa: CASSYGQGGVQPQHF
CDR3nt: TGTGCCAGCAGTTACGGCCAGGGGGGCGTTCAGCCCCAGCATTTT

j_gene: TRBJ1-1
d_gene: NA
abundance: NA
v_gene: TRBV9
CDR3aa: CASSPGTTNTEAFF
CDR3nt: TGTGCCAGCAGCCCCGGGACAACGAACACTGAAGCTTTCTTT

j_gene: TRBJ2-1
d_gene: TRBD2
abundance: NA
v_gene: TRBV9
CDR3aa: CACSTGTSGYIEQFF
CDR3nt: TGTGCCTGCAGCACCGGGACTAGCGGTTACATTGAGCAGTTCTTC

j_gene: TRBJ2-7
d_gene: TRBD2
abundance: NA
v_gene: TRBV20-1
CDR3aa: CSARDEAGATYEQYF
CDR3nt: TGCAGTGCTAGAGATGAGGCGGGAGCCACCTACGAGCAGTACTTC

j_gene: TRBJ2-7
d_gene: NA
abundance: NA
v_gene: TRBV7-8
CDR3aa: CASSLEGLGGYEQYF
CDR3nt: TGTGCCAGCAGCTTAGAGGGACTCGGAGGCTACGAGCAGTACTTC

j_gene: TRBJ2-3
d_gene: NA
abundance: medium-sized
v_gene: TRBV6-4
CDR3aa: CASSRTDTDTQYF
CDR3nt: TGTGCCAGCAGTCGGACGGACACAGATACGCAGTATTTT

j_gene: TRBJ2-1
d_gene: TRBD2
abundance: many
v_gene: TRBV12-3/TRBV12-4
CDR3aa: CASREGTSAYNEQFF
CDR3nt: TGTGCCAGCAGGGAAGGGACTAGCGCATACAATGAGCAGTTCTTC

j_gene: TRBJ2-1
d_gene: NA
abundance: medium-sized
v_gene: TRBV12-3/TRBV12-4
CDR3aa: CASRLGGGEQFF
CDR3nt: TGTGCCAGCAGGCTTGGGGGCGGCGAGCAGTTCTTC

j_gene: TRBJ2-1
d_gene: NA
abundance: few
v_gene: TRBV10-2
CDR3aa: CASREYHRRNEQFF
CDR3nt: TGCGCCAGCAGAGAATACCATAGGAGGAATGAGCAGTTCTTC

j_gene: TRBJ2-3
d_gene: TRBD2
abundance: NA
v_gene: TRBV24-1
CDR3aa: CATSDPGLAGGADTQYF
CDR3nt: TGTGCCACCAGTGACCCCGGACTAGCGGGAGGGGCAGATACGCAGTATTTT

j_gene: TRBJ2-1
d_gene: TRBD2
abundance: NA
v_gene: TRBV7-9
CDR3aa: CASSLGREITSYNEQFF
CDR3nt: TGTGCCAGCAGCTTGGGGCGGGAGATTACCTCCTACAATGAGCAGTTCTTC

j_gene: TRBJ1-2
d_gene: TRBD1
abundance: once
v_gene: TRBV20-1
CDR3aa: CSAREQGANYGYTF
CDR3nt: TGCAGTGCTAGAGAACAGGGGGCAAACTATGGCTACACCTTC

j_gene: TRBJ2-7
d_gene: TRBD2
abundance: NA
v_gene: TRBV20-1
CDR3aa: CSAPRLAGPYEQYF
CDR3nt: TGCAGTGCGCCACGACTAGCGGGACCCTACGAACAGTACTTC

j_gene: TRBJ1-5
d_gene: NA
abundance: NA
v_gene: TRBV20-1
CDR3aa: CSAGNRANQPQHF
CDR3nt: TGCAGTGCTGGCAACAGGGCCAATCAGCCCCAGCATTTT

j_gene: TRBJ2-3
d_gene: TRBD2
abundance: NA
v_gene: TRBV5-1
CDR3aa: CASSLGGTSGRMTDTQYF
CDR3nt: TGCGCCAGCAGCTTGGGGGGGACTAGCGGGAGGATGACAGATACGCAGTATTTT

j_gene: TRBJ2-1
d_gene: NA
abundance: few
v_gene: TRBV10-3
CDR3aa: CAISVGGKYNEQFF
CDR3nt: TGTGCCATCAGTGTTGGCGGAAAGTACAATGAGCAGTTCTTC

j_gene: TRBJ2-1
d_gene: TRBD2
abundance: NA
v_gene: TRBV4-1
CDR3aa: CASSQDRSGGRFNEQSF
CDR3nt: TGCGCCAGCAGCCAAGACAGATCTGGCGGGAGGTTTAATGAGCAGTCCTTC

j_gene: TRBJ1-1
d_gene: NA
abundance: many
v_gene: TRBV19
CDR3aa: CASSPRVSTEAFF
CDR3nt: TGTGCCAGTAGCCCCCGAGTGAGCACTGAAGCTTTCTTT

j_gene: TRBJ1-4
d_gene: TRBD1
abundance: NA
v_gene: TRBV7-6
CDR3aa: CASGGTGLEKLFF
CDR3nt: TGTGCCAGCGGGGGGACAGGGCTTGAAAAACTGTTTTTT

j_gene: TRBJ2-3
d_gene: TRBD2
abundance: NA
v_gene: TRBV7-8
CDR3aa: CASSSPGSGAGEPDTQYF
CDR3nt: TGTGCCAGCAGCTCCCCGGGTTCCGGAGCGGGAGAGCCAGATACGCAGTATTTT

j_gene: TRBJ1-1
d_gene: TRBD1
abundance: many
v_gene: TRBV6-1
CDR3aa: CASSEGTGATEAFF
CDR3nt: TGTGCCAGCAGTGAAGGGACAGGGGCCACTGAAGCTTTCTTT

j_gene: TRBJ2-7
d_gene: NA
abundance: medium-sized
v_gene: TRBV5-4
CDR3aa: CASSREFYEQYF
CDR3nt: TGTGCCAGCAGCCGGGAGTTCTACGAGCAGTACTTC

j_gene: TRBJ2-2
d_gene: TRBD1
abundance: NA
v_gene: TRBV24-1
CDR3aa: CATAGQGRRNTGELFF
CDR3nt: TGTGCCACCGCCGGACAGGGTAGGAGAAACACCGGGGAGCTGTTTTTT

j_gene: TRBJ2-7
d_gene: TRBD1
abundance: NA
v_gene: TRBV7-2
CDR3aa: CASSETGGPYEQYF
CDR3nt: TGTGCCAGCAGCGAGACAGGGGGACCCTACGAGCAGTACTTC

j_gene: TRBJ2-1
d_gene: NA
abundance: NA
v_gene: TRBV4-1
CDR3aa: CASSRPRGMNTEAFF
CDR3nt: TGCGCCAGCAGCCGCCCACGGGGGATGAACACTGAAGCTTTCTTC

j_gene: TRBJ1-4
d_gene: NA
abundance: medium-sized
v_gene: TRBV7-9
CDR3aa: CASSLNSGEKLFF
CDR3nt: TGTGCCAGCAGCTTAAACTCCGGCGAAAAACTGTTTTTT

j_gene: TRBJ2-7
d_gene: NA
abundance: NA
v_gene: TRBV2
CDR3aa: CASKPGHSYEQYF
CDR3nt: TGTGCCAGCAAACCTGGACACTCCTACGAGCAGTACTTC

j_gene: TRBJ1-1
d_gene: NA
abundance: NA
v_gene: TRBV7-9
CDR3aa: CAHLDGRNTEAFF
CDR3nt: TGTGCCCACCTAGACGGACGGAACACTGAAGCTTTCTTT

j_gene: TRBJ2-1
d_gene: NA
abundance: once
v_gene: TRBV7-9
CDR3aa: CASSSETRFAYNEQFF
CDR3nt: TGTGCCAGCAGCTCCGAGACCCGATTCGCCTACAATGAGCAGTTCTTC

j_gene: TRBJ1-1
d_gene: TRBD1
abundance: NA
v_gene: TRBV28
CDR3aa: CASSSATGGRTEAFF
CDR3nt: TGTGCCAGCAGTTCGGCTACAGGGGGGCGGACTGAAGCTTTCTTT

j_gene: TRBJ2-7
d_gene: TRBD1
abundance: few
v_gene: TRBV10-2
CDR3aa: CASSETPTGAEQYF
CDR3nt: TGCGCCAGCAGTGAGACCCCCACAGGGGCCGAGCAGTACTTC

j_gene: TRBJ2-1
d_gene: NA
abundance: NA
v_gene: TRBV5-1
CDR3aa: CASSLSWSYNEQFF
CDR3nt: TGCGCCAGCAGCTTGTCCTGGTCATACAATGAGCAGTTCTTC

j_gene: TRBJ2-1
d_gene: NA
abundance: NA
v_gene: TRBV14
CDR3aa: CASSQRMKRGPSSYNEQFF
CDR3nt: TGTGCCAGCAGCCAACGAATGAAACGTGGTCCAAGCTCCTACAATGAGCAGTTCTTC

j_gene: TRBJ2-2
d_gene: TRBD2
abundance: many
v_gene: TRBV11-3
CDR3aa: CASSAGLAGNTGELFF
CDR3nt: TGTGCCAGCAGTGCCGGACTAGCGGGTAACACCGGGGAGCTGTTTTTT

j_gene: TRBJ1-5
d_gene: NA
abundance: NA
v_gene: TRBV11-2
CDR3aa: CASSHVGASNQPQHF
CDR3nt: TGTGCCAGCAGCCATGTGGGGGCCAGCAATCAGCCCCAGCATTTT

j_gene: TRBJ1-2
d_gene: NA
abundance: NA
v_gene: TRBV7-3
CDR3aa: CATVDGCTF
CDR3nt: TGTGCCACCGTAGATGGCTGCACCTTC

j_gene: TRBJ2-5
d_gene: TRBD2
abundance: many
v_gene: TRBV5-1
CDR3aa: CASSPTERGMETQYF
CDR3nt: TGCGCCAGCAGCCCCACAGAGCGGGGGATGGAGACCCAGTACTTC

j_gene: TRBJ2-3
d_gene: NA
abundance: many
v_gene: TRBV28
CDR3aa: CASSSPPRHTDTQYF
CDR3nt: TGTGCCAGCAGTTCGCCGCCCAGACACACAGATACGCAGTATTTT